The 19 T cell receptor beta chains below were found in one sample sequenced in a study of blood T cell repertoires in COVID-19. Profiled with immunoSEQ multiplex PCR; TCRdb holds only in-frame clones, not every one. The sample lists roughly 400,000 clones; roughly 88% were seen once. Sequencing used PBMCs or T cells enriched from blood (not recorded which). The receptors were gathered from a young woman who had been exposed to COVID-19.

The chain links TRBV4-1 to TRBJ2-7, with D perhaps matching TRBD2 (5 bases). The CDR3 runs to 16 residues. Trimming left V 6 bases short and J 3 bases short, with 21 bases between. Germline V gene sequence: CDR1 MGHRA, CDR2 YSYEKL. The DNA for the CDR3 is TGCGCCAGCAGTCCAATTGTCCTGCGGAGCGGCTACGAGCAGTACTTC. Protein: CASSPIVLRSGYEQYF.

This clone was seen a few times. The chain links TRBV5-6 to TRBJ1-1; 8 bases match TRBD1. CDR1 and CDR2 from the germline V gene are SGHDT and YYEEEE. The V gene end was trimmed by 4 bases and the J gene end by 4 bases; junction bases not matched to a gene: 9. The CDR3 sequence is 15 residues long. Here the CDR3 DNA reads TGTGCCAGCAGCATAAGGGACAGGCGGGCCACTGAAGCTTTCTTT. This encodes CASSIRDRRATEAFF.

Comment on this clone: This clone may be a read error of a much larger clone one base away. J is TRBJ2-7 and V is TRBV14; 8 bases agree with TRBD1. V lost 4 bases, J lost 1 base, and 0 bases stayed unmatched. There are 13 residues in the CDR3. Looked up from germline, CDR1 is SGHDN and CDR2 is FVKESK. CDR3 nucleotide sequence: TGTGCCAGCAGCCGGGACAGGTCCTACGAGCAGTACTTC. Protein: CASSRDRSYEQYF. The whole variable domain, filled in from reference TRBV14 and TRBJ2-7, reads EAGVTQFPSHSVIEKGQTVTLRCDPISGHDNLYWYRRVMGKEIKFLLHFVKESKQDESGMPNNRFLAERTGGTYSTLKVQPAELEDSGVYFCASSRDRSYEQYFGPGTRLTVT.

As concerns this clone: This sample also contains other DNA sequences that code for the same CDR3. The rearrangement joins TRBV18 to TRBJ1-1; D remains ambiguous. Between the trimmed V and J ends, which lost 3 bases and 3 bases, there was a span of 8 bases. This CDR3 contains 13 residues. Germline-derived CDR1 and CDR2 are KGHSH and LQKENI. The CDR3 here is CASSPRGDTEAFF. CDR3 DNA sequence: TGTGCCAGCTCACCTCGCGGGGACACTGAAGCTTTCTTT.

This chain joins TRBV10-1 and TRBJ1-5, with D unresolved. CDR3 size: 12 residues. Germline V gives CDR1 WNHNN, CDR2 SYGVQD (reference sequence). Deletions cut 5 bases from V and 7 bases from J, with 9 bases between. The CDR3 reads CASSLVQQPQHF. The CDR3 DNA reads TGCGCCAGCAGTTTGGTCCAGCAGCCCCAGCATTTT.

This sequence joins TRBV5-1 and TRBJ1-1; D may be TRBD1 (5 bases). Trimming removed 2 bases from V and 3 bases from J, with 11 bases in between. CDR3 length: 14 amino acids. Germline values: CDR1 SGHRS, CDR2 YFSETQ. The chain's CDR3 is CASSFDWGDTEAFF. Written as DNA, the CDR3 is TGCGCCAGCAGCTTCGACTGGGGGGACACTGAAGCTTTCTTT. Looking up the rest from reference TRBV5-1 and TRBJ1-1 gives the full variable domain: KAGVTQTPRYLIKTRGQQVTLSCSPISGHRSVSWYQQTPGQGLQFLFEYFSETQRNKGNFPGRFSGRQFSNSRSEMNVSTLELGDSALYLCASSFDWGDTEAFFGQGTRLTVV.

J is TRBJ1-2 and V is TRBV10-2; no definite D call. This CDR3 spans 12 amino acids. Per the germline V gene, CDR1 is WSHSY and CDR2 is SAAADI. Trimming shortened V by 6 bases and J by 4 bases, and 9 bases separated the two germline ends. Here the CDR3 reads CASSRGVYGYTF. The DNA of the CDR3 is TGCGCCAGCAGCCGGGGTGTCTATGGCTACACCTTC.

V gene TRBV12-2 combines with J gene TRBJ2-3; the tabulated D call, TRBD1, remains unverified against the DNA. TRBV12-2 is annotated as a pseudogene. This CDR3 contains 17 residues. The CDR3 loop is CASRFLRTGNCTDTQYF. CDR3 sequence (DNA): TGTGCAAGTCGCTTCCTCAGAACAGGCAATTGCACAGATACGCAGTATTTT.

The genes are TRBV7-9 and TRBJ1-1; D is unclear. With 11 bases removed from V and 6 bases from J, the gap between germline ends came to 19 bases. In germline, CDR1 is SEHNR, CDR2 FQNEAQ (reference sequence). This CDR3 is built from 13 residues. Written as DNA, the CDR3 is TGTGCCTCGGGATTGACGCGGACGGCTGAAGCTTTCTTT. Its translation is CASGLTRTAEAFF.

V gene TRBV19 combines with J gene TRBJ2-7; 7 bases are a match to TRBD1. After removal of 3 bases from V and 6 bases from J, the junction contained 8 bases not matched to a gene. Per germline, CDR1 LNHDA and CDR2 SQIVND (reference sequence). The CDR3 contains 14 residues. CDR3 loop: CASSIRQGAFEQYF. Here the CDR3 DNA reads TGTGCCAGTAGTATCCGACAGGGAGCTTTCGAGCAGTACTTC.

This chain uses TRBV6-1 with TRBJ2-3; 7 bases map to TRBD2. The germline gives CDR1 MNHNS, CDR2 SASEGT. V was clipped by 0 bases and J by 0 bases; unmatched bases: 21. CDR3 length equals 22 residues. In DNA form, the CDR3 reads TGTGCCAGCAGTGAAGCGCTTCGTCGACTAGCAAGTCTCTCACCTAGCACAGATACGCAGTATTTT. Its translation: CASSEALRRLASLSPSTDTQYF.

This chain uses TRBV5-5 with TRBJ1-1; 7 positions match TRBD1. Germline CDR1 and CDR2: SGHKS and YYEKEE (reference sequence). J was trimmed by 4 bases and V by 0 bases; bases with no gene match: 12. The CDR3 has 17 amino acids. The CDR3 bases are TGTGCCAGCAGCTTGGGTCCCCTAGGACAGGCCGGCACTGAAGCTTTCTTT. Translated, it gives CASSLGPLGQAGTEAFF.

The gene calls are TRBV11-2 and TRBJ1-2; 10 bases line up with TRBD1. The CDR3 extends over 15 amino acids. Germline loops: CDR1 SGHAT, CDR2 FQNNGV. Germline trimming cut 4 bases from V and 6 bases from J; bases unmatched to any gene: 8. This CDR3 reads CASSSKRTGGDGYTF. In nucleotides, the CDR3 is TGTGCCAGCAGCTCAAAACGGACAGGGGGAGATGGCTACACCTTC.

The rearrangement joins TRBV28 to TRBJ1-5; no clear D gene. Germline values: CDR1 MDHEN, CDR2 SYDVKM. This CDR3 has 15 residues. V was shortened by 10 bases and J by 3 bases, with 19 bases between the two germline ends. The CDR3, as DNA: TGTGCCATCCTTAAACGAGGGTCGTTCAATCAGCCCCAGCATTTT. Translation: CAILKRGSFNQPQHF. Using reference TRBV28 and TRBJ1-5 for the parts outside the CDR3, the full variable domain is DVKVTQSSRYLVKRTGEKVFLECVQDMDHENMFWYRQDPGLGLRLIYFSYDVKMKEKGDIPEGYSVSREKKERFSLILESASTNQTSMYLCAILKRGSFNQPQHFGDGTRLSIL.

Only a few counts were recorded for this clone. The rearrangement links TRBV27 to TRBJ2-2; D uncertain. Trimming cost V 2 bases and J 5 bases, with 6 bases left between them. The CDR3 is made up of 13 amino acids. In germline, CDR1 is MNHEY, CDR2 SMNVEV (reference sequence). CDR3 region: CASSLRVTGELFF. The DNA for the CDR3 is TGTGCCAGCAGTTTACGGGTGACCGGGGAGCTGTTTTTT.

V gene TRBV4-3 combines with J gene TRBJ2-5; possibly TRBD1 for D (6 bases). Germline loops: CDR1 LGHNA, CDR2 YSLEER. Trimming removed 0 bases from V and 4 bases from J, with 21 bases in between. The CDR3 consists of 18 residues. This CDR3 reads CASSQDYRAAIRGETQYF. CDR3 DNA sequence: TGCGCCAGCAGCCAAGATTACAGGGCTGCCATAAGGGGAGAGACCCAGTACTTC.

This clone was seen just once. The V gene is TRBV7-3, the J gene TRBJ2-1; 8 bases are shared with TRBD2. In germline, CDR1 is SGHTA, CDR2 FQGTGA. The CDR3 contains 15 residues. Trimming cost V 2 bases and J 4 bases; bases outside gene matches: 4. The CDR3 protein is CASSLYGGAYNEQFF. The CDR3 DNA follows: TGTGCCAGCAGCTTATACGGGGGGGCGTACAATGAGCAGTTCTTC.

This rearrangement joins TRBV4-2 to TRBJ2-1, with a tentative D call TRBD2 (6 bases). Germline V gene lookup returns CDR1 LGHNA and CDR2 YNFKEQ. CDR3 length: 16 amino acids. Trimming cost V 0 bases and J 7 bases, with 16 bases left between them. DNA of the CDR3: TGTGCCAGCAGCCAAGATAGAACGGGGGTGGGGAATGAGCAGTTCTTC. As protein: CASSQDRTGVGNEQFF.

The chain recombines TRBV5-1 with TRBJ2-3; no definite D call. The ends were cut back, 4 bases at V and 3 bases at J, with 9 bases in the middle. The CDR3 is 13 amino acids. The germline gives CDR1 SGHRS, CDR2 YFSETQ. The CDR3 loop reads CASSVTRTDTQYF. CDR3 DNA sequence: TGCGCCAGCAGCGTAACACGAACAGATACGCAGTATTTT.